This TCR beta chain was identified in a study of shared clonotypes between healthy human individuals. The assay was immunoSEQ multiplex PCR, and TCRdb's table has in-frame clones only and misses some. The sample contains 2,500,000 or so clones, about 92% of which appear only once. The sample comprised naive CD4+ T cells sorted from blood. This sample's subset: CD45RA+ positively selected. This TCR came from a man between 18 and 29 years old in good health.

This CDR3 is CASSPYSGSNNEQFF. The CDR3 nucleotides are TGTGCCAGCAGCCCATATAGCGGGAGCAACAATGAGCAGTTCTTC. The V call is TRBV7-2, the J call TRBJ2-1; 9 bases are a match to TRBD2. This CDR3 has 15 residues. V lost 5 bases, J lost 5 bases, and 7 bases stayed unmatched. The germline V gene has CDR1 SGHTA and CDR2 FQGNSA.